Detailed here is one T cell receptor (beta chain). What it binds is not known. The sample is drawn from a study of PD-1 blockade in classical Hodgkin lymphoma. Study observations and caveats: Complete responders' baseline diversity resembled that of newly diagnosed patients. Exclusion was the outcome for patients who began nivolumab under 1 year after ASCT. Significantly greater TCR diversity emerged by C4D1 in CD4+ cells but not CD8+ cells.

Each patient's relapse followed autologous stem cell transplantation, and brentuximab vedotin exposure varied. Using immunoSEQ multiplex PCR, the repertoire was profiled, and TCRdb retains in-frame clones only, with some absent. The sample contains about 22,000 clones, under 80% of which appear only once. This CDR3 is 15 amino acids long. CDR1 MNHEY and CDR2 SMNVEV come from the germline V gene (reference sequence). Germline trimming cut 3 bases from V and 4 bases from J; bases unmatched to any gene: 5. The TCR was taken from a human donor with classical Hodgkin lymphoma. The specimen was peripheral blood mononuclear cells (PBMCs), collected at baseline. The J gene is TRBJ2-7, the V gene TRBV27, with 11 positions matching TRBD2. The CDR3 loop reads CASSFSLAGDYEQYF. The CDR3 DNA follows: TGTGCCAGCAGTTTCTCACTAGCGGGAGATTACGAGCAGTACTTC.